This T cell receptor beta chain was sequenced in a study of T-cell memory formation after mild COVID-19. The overall study: The two donors had largely donor-specific TCR clusters.

Points on this clonotype: What it binds is unknown.

There are 13 residues in the CDR3. Germline V gene sequence: CDR1 ENHRY, CDR2 SYGVKD. The V and J ends lost 5 bases and 0 bases respectively, with 6 bases between them. TCRdb reanalysed the 5' RACE reads using MiXCR and keeps one entry per CDR3 protein. The data contain some 210,000 distinct CDR3 sequences, around 30% of them singletons. Study-wide points: Clones that contracted from day 15 to 85 had balanced CD4/CD8; later expanders were CD4+ biased. In pre-infection memory, a portion of responding clones appeared, which suggested that cross-reactive memory joined. Among contracting clones, CD4+ were mainly CM/EM and CD8+ enriched in EMRA.

V gene TRBV10-3 combines with J gene TRBJ2-3; D gene ambiguous. The sequence was collected from an adult woman who had mild COVID-19 (a few samples of this study predate the infection). Cell type and time point are not known. The sequenced sample was PBMCs or a T cell subset sorted from them (not recorded which). The CDR3 DNA follows: TGTGCCATCAGTTCGTCCAGCACAGATACGCAGTATTTT. This sequence encodes CAISSSSTDTQYF.